This is a list of T cell receptor beta chains from one sample in a study of T cells in Graves' hyperthyroidism and ophthalmopathy. From the multiplex PCR reads, TCRdb called clonotypes with MiXCR, one entry per CDR3 protein. The repertoire consists of 400,000 to 450,000 distinct CDR3 sequences, with under 15% occurring once and the leading ten covering 13%. Sample: blood. Receptors were obtained from a man aged 18-30 years with Graves' ophthalmopathy. CDR3s leave out the opening cysteine and the closing phenylalanine or tryptophan. Fields, in order: D gene, J gene, V gene, CDR3 protein. A D gene is named only where the DNA matches it firmly.

>.|TRBJ2-3|TRBV20-1
SARALADTQY
>.|TRBJ2-1|TRBV9
ASSGSGFNEQF
>.|TRBJ2-7|TRBV4-1
ASSLVLGDEQY
>TRBD2|TRBJ2-1|TRBV3-1
ASSPQPGTSGGNEQF
>TRBD2|TRBJ2-3|TRBV29-1
SVEEETSGIPTDTQY
>.|TRBJ1-3|TRBV20-1
SASQEGPVSGNTIY
>TRBD2|TRBJ2-5|TRBV2
ASSFLTSGSSQTQY
>.|TRBJ2-2|TRBV7-6
ASSRLSTTANTGELF
>.|TRBJ2-5|TRBV18
ASSPGATSGETQY
>.|TRBJ2-7|TRBV2
ASSEDGAVIYEQY
>TRBD1|TRBJ2-5|TRBV6-1
ASNDRGRETQY
>.|TRBJ2-7|TRBV12-3/TRBV12-4
ASSLEGNTYEQY
>TRBD2|TRBJ2-7|TRBV7-2
ASRGGSGYEQY
>.|TRBJ2-7|TRBV24-1
ATSAGGPYEQY
>.|TRBJ2-1|TRBV2
ASSELDSEQF
>.|TRBJ2-2|TRBV9
ASSVVERAGELF
>.|TRBJ2-5|TRBV7-9
ASSLPLSGQETQY